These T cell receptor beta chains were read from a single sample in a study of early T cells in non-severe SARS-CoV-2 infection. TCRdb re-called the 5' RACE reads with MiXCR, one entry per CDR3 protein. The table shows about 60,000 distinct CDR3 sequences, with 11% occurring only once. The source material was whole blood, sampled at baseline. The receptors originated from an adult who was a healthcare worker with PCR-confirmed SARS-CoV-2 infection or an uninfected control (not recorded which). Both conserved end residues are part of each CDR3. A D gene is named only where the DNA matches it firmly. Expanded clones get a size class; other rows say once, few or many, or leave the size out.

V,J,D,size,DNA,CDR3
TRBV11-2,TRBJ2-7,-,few,TGTGCCAGCAGCCAGGGTTTCTCCTACGAGCAGTACTTC,CASSQGFSYEQYF
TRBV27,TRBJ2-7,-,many,TGTGCCAGCAGTTTTTCGGGGTCCCCACTGGCGGGCGAGCAGTACTTC,CASSFSGSPLAGEQYF
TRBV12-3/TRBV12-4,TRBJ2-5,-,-,TGTGCCAGCAGCTCGACTATCCTCGGCCAGACCCAGTACTTC,CASSSTILGQTQYF
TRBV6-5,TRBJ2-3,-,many,TGTGCCAGCAGTGTAGAGGGGGGCACAGATACGCAGTATTTT,CASSVEGGTDTQYF
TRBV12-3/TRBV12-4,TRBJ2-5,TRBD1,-,TGTGCCAGCAGTTTATTTCAGGGGGCGGAGACCCAGTACTTC,CASSLFQGAETQYF
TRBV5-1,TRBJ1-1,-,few,TGCGCCAGCAGCGGATTGACAGGAACTACTGAAGCTTTCTTT,CASSGLTGTTEAFF
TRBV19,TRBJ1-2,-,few,TGTGCCAGTAGTTTTCTCGACAACTATGGCTACACCTTC,CASSFLDNYGYTF
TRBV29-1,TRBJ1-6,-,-,TGCAGCGGTACTTTGGGGAGTGATAATTCACCCCTCCACTTT,CSGTLGSDNSPLHF
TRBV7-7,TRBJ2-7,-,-,TGTGCTAGCAGCGCCGGGGCCGGCGAGCAGTACTTC,CASSAGAGEQYF
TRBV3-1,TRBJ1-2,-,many,TGTGCCAGCAGCCAATTGACAGCTAACTATGGCTACACCTTC,CASSQLTANYGYTF
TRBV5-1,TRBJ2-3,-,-,TGCGCCAGCCATCAGGGCCCCGATACGCAGTATTTT,CASHQGPDTQYF
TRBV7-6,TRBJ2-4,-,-,TGTGCCAGCAGCTTAGAGGCAGGTCCGCTAAACATTCAGTACTTC,CASSLEAGPLNIQYF
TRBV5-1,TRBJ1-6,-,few,TGCGCCAGCAGCTTGGATCCGGGCAATTCACCCCTCCACTTT,CASSLDPGNSPLHF
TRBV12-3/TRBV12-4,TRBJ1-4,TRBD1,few,TGTGCCAGCAGTTTATTGGGGGACAGGGGCCTGTTTTTT,CASSLLGDRGLFF
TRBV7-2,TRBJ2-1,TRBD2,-,TGTGCCAGCAGCTTATGGCGGGGGGGAAACTACAATGAGCAGTTCTTC,CASSLWRGGNYNEQFF
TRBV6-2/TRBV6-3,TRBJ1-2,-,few,TGTGCCAGCAGTTACTCAACAGTCTCCGACGGCTACACCTTC,CASSYSTVSDGYTF
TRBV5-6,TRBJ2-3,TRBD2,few,TGTGCCAGCAGCTTCGGAAGCTCCTGGCGGGGGGGAGATACGCAGTATTTT,CASSFGSSWRGGDTQYF
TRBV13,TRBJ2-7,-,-,TGTGCCAGCAGCTTGTCAGAGTACTCCTACGAGCAGTACTTC,CASSLSEYSYEQYF
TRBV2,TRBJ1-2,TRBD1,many,TGTGCCAGCTCGCGGACAGGGAACTATGGCTACACCTTC,CASSRTGNYGYTF
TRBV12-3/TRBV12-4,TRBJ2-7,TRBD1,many,TGTGCCAGCAGTTTGGACAGGGGGGTTGGGGGCCGGGAGCAGTACTTC,CASSLDRGVGGREQYF
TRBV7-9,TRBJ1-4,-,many,TGTGCCAGCAGCTCCGGACACTATGAAAAACTGTTTTTT,CASSSGHYEKLFF
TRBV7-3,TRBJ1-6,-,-,TGTGCCAGCAGCTTCAACAGGGATTCACCCCTCCACTTT,CASSFNRDSPLHF
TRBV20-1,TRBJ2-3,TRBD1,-,TGCAGTGCGAACCCGGGACAGGGGACAGATACGCAGTATTTT,CSANPGQGTDTQYF
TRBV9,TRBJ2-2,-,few,TGTGCCAGCAGCGTAGCTAACACGTTCACCGGGGAGCTGTTTTTT,CASSVANTFTGELFF
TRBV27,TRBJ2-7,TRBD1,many,TGTGCCAGCAGTTTACGTAGAGGGGGCAACGAGCAGTACTTC,CASSLRRGGNEQYF
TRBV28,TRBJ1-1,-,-,TGTGCCAGCAGTTTATACCCTAGAGACACTGAAGCTTTCTTT,CASSLYPRDTEAFF
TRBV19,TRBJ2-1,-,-,TGTGCCAGTAGTAAGCCAAGCTCCTACAATGAGCAGTTCTTC,CASSKPSSYNEQFF
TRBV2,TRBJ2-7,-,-,TGTGCCAGCAGTACTGCTAGGTACGAGCAGTACTTC,CASSTARYEQYF
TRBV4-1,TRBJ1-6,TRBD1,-,TGCGCCAGCAGCCATCAATTCCGGACAGGGGGCAGGGGTAATTCACCCCTCCACTTT,CASSHQFRTGGRGNSPLHF
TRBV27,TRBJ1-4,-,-,TGTGCCAGCAGTCCACAGGAAAATGAAAAACTGTTTTTT,CASSPQENEKLFF
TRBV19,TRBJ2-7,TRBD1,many,TGTGCCAGTAGCCCGGGACAGGGGGGCTACGAGCAGTACTTC,CASSPGQGGYEQYF
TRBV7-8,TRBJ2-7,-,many,TGTGCCAGCAGCGAAGGGCAGGGACCCTCCTACGAGCAGTACTTC,CASSEGQGPSYEQYF
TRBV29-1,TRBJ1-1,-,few,TGCAGCGTAAAATGGAAATCTGAAGCTTTCTTT,CSVKWKSEAFF
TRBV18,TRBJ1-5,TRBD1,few,TGTGCCAGCTCACCTATGGGGGACAGTCATCAGCCCCAGCATTTT,CASSPMGDSHQPQHF
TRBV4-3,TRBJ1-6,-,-,TGCGCCAGCAGCCAAGATAACAGGGTCAATTCACCCCTCCACTTT,CASSQDNRVNSPLHF
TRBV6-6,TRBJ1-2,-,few,TGTGCCAGCAGTCGTACCCGGGTACTTAAGGGCTACACCTTC,CASSRTRVLKGYTF
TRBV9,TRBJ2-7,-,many,TGTGCCAGCAGCCCCCGGCCCGGGAGCTCCTACGAGCAGTACTTC,CASSPRPGSSYEQYF
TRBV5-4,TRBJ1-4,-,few,TGTGCCAGCAGCTTTGAGGGAGATAATGAAAAACTGTTTTTT,CASSFEGDNEKLFF
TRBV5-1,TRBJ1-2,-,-,TGCGCCAGCAGCTTGGATGGGCCCGGGAACTATGGCTACACCTTC,CASSLDGPGNYGYTF
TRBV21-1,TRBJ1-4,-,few,TGTGCCAGCAGCAGGAAACCAACTAATGAAAAACTGTTTTTT,CASSRKPTNEKLFF
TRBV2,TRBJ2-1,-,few,TGTGCCAGCAGTCCGGAACTATACAATGAGCAGTTCTTC,CASSPELYNEQFF
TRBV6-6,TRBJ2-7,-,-,TGTGCCAGCACCCTTGATGGGCTAACACCCTACGAGCAGTACTTC,CASTLDGLTPYEQYF